The next 11 T cell receptor beta chains were all read from a single sample in a study of blood T cell repertoires in COVID-19. The table came from immunoSEQ multiplex PCR; TCRdb's copy has only in-frame clones and leaves some out. The table records nearly 200,000 clones, 84% of them present only once. Sequences were obtained from peripheral blood. These receptors originate from a woman in her 70s with active or convalescent COVID-19.

In its sample, this clone was seen many times. The chain is built from TRBV19 and TRBJ1-5; 10 nucleotides align to TRBD1. The ends lost 7 bases at V and 3 bases at J; junction bases unmatched: 9. From germline, CDR1 is LNHDA and CDR2 SQIVND (reference sequence). CDR3 size: 16 residues. The CDR3 coding sequence is TGTGCCAGTAAGGCTGGGGACAGGGGTGTCAATCAGCCCCAGCATTTT. It codes for CASKAGDRGVNQPQHF.

J is TRBJ1-3 and V is TRBV6-6; tentatively, D is TRBD1 (6 bases). The germline V gene encodes CDR1 MNHNY and CDR2 SVGAGI (reference sequence). Trimming pared 6 bases from V and 3 bases from J, leaving 18 bases between. The CDR3 covers 16 residues. The CDR3 protein is CASRGGGGPLGNTIYF. The CDR3 DNA reads TGTGCCAGCAGAGGGGGTGGCGGACCCCTTGGAAACACCATATATTTT.

V is TRBV5-6 and J is TRBJ1-1; no clear D. The CDR3 sequence is 15 residues long. CDR1 is SGHDT, CDR2 YYEEEE, per germline. Trimming stripped 4 bases from V and 0 bases from J, with 13 bases between. CDR3 in amino acids: CASSTLNRLNTEAFF. CDR3 coding DNA: TGTGCCAGCAGCACTTTGAACAGATTGAACACTGAAGCTTTCTTT.

This clone appeared a single time. The rearrangement links TRBV11-1 to TRBJ2-5, with 14 bases fitting TRBD2. Unmatched junction bases numbered 6, after V lost 4 bases and J lost 5 bases. From germline, CDR1 is SGHAT and CDR2 FQDESV (reference sequence). The CDR3 length is 16 residues. CDR3 amino acids: CASSWGLAGVVETQYF. CDR3 DNA sequence: TGTGCCAGCAGCTGGGGACTAGCGGGAGTGGTGGAGACCCAGTACTTC.

This clone appeared once. The rearrangement uses TRBV11-2 and TRBJ2-5; 9 nucleotides match TRBD2. The CDR3 sequence is 18 residues long. CDR1 SGHAT and CDR2 FQNNGV come from the germline V gene. The J segment lost 5 bases and the V segment lost 3 bases, leaving 16 bases of the junction unmatched. CDR3 sequence (DNA): TGTGCCAGCAGCTTCCCCCCACCGGGACTAGCAGTGGCGGAGACCCAGTACTTC. It translates to CASSFPPPGLAVAETQYF.

A remark on this clone: This CDR3 is also generated by other DNA sequences in the sample. The V call is TRBV18, the J call TRBJ2-7, with TRBD1 matching 9 bases. CDR1 KGHSH and CDR2 LQKENI come from the germline V gene. Trimming at V came to 6 bases and at J to 5 bases, leaving 5 bases not matched to a gene. The CDR3 consists of 13 residues. In nucleotides, the CDR3 is TGTGCCAGCTCCCGGGACAGGGACAACGAGCAGTACTTC. It yields the protein CASSRDRDNEQYF.

The rearrangement joins TRBV28 to TRBJ2-7; 10 nucleotides agree with TRBD1. The CDR3 is made up of 13 amino acids. V lost 3 bases to trimming and J lost 6 bases; unmatched junction nucleotides: 2. Germline values: CDR1 MDHEN, CDR2 SYDVKM. The CDR3 protein is CASSFRDRGEQYF. CDR3 DNA: TGTGCCAGCAGTTTCCGGGACAGGGGCGAGCAGTACTTC.

This chain joins TRBV2 and TRBJ2-7; D not certain. Per germline, CDR1 SNHLY and CDR2 FYNNEI. This CDR3 is 11 amino acids long. V was pared by 10 bases and J by 2 bases, with 9 bases between. The CDR3 sequence is CATGIAYEQYF. CDR3 in DNA: TGTGCCACCGGTATCGCCTACGAGCAGTACTTC.

V and J are TRBV20-1 and TRBJ2-1, with 7 bases matching TRBD2. Trimming at V came to 3 bases and at J to 14 bases, leaving 16 bases not matched to a gene. This CDR3 is built from 14 residues. Germline V CDR1 and CDR2: DFQATT, SNEGSKA (reference sequence). CDR3 residues: CSASILAMRKEEFF. In nucleotides, the CDR3 is TGCAGTGCTAGTATACTAGCGATGCGGAAGGAGGAGTTCTTC.

V is TRBV27 and J is TRBJ2-1; D may be TRBD1 (6 bases). The length of the CDR3 is 14 residues. Trimming left V 6 bases short and J 6 bases short, with 15 bases between. Germline assignment: CDR1 MNHEY and CDR2 SMNVEV (reference sequence). The CDR3 loop is CASSFIGTPNEQFF. The CDR3 bases are TGTGCCAGCAGCTTTATCGGGACACCCAATGAGCAGTTCTTC.

The gene calls are TRBV7-9 and TRBJ2-7; 10 bases are shared with TRBD1. Germline loops: CDR1 SEHNR, CDR2 FQNEAQ (reference sequence). V shed 4 bases, J shed 5 bases, and the junction held 5 bases outside the gene matches. The CDR3 has 14 amino acids. The CDR3 bases are TGTGCCAGCAGCTACCGGGACAGGGGCAACGAGCAGTACTTC. This translates into CASSYRDRGNEQYF.